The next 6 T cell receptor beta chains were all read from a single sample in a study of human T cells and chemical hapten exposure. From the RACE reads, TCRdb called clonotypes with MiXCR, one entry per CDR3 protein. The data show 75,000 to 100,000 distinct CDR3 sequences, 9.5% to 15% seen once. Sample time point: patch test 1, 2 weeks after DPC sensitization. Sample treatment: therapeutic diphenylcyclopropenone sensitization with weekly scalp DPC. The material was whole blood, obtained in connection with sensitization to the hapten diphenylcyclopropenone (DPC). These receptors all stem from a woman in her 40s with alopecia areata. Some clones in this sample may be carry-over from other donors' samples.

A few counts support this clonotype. CDR3 nucleotide sequence: TGTGCCAGCCGTGCCTTGCCGCGACAGGCCAATTTCTACGAGCAGTACTTC. Protein product: CASRALPRQANFYEQYF. The chain recombines TRBV27 with TRBJ2-7; D possibly corresponds to TRBD1 (6 bases). The V end lost 8 bases, the J end lost 3 bases, and 26 bases lay between the germline ends. Germline V gene lookup returns CDR1 MNHEY and CDR2 SMNVEV (reference sequence). The CDR3 sequence is 17 residues long.

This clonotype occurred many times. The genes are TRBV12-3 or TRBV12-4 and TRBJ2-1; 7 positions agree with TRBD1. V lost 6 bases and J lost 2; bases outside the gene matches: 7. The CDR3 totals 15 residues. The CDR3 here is CASSPNRGPYNEQFF. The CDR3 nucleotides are TGTGCCAGCAGCCCAAACAGGGGTCCCTACAATGAGCAGTTCTTC.

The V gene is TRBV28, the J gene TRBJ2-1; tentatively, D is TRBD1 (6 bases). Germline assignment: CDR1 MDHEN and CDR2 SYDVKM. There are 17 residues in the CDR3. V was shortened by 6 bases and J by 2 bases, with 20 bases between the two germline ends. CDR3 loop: CASSPPEGDPTYNEQFF. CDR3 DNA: TGTGCCAGCAGCCCCCCCGAGGGGGATCCTACCTACAATGAGCAGTTCTTC. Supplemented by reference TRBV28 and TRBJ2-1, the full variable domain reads DVKVTQSSRYLVKRTGEKVFLECVQDMDHENMFWYRQDPGLGLRLIYFSYDVKMKEKGDIPEGYSVSREKKERFSLILESASTNQTSMYLCASSPPEGDPTYNEQFFGPGTRLTVL.

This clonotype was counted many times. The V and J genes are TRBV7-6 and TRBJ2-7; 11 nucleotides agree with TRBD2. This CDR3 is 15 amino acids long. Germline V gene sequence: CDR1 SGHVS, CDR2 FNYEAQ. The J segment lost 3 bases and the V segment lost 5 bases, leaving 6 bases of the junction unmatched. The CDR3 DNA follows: TGTGCCAGCAGCCCCACTAGCGGGAGCGTCTACGAGCAGTACTTC. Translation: CASSPTSGSVYEQYF.

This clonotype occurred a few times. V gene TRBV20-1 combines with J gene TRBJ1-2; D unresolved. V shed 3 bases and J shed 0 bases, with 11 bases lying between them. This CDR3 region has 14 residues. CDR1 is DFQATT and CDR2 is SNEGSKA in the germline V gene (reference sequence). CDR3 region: CSASRGNSNYGYTF. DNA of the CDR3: TGCAGTGCTAGTCGGGGAAACTCTAACTATGGCTACACCTTC.

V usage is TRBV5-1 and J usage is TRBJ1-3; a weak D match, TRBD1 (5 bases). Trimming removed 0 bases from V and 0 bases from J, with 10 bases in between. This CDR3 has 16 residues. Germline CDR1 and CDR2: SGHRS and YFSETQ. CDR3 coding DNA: TGCGCCAGCAGCTTGGGGGACGTATACTCTGGAAACACCATATATTTT. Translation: CASSLGDVYSGNTIYF. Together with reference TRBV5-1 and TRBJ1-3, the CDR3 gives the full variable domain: KAGVTQTPRYLIKTRGQQVTLSCSPISGHRSVSWYQQTPGQGLQFLFEYFSETQRNKGNFPGRFSGRQFSNSRSEMNVSTLELGDSALYLCASSLGDVYSGNTIYFGEGSWLTVV.